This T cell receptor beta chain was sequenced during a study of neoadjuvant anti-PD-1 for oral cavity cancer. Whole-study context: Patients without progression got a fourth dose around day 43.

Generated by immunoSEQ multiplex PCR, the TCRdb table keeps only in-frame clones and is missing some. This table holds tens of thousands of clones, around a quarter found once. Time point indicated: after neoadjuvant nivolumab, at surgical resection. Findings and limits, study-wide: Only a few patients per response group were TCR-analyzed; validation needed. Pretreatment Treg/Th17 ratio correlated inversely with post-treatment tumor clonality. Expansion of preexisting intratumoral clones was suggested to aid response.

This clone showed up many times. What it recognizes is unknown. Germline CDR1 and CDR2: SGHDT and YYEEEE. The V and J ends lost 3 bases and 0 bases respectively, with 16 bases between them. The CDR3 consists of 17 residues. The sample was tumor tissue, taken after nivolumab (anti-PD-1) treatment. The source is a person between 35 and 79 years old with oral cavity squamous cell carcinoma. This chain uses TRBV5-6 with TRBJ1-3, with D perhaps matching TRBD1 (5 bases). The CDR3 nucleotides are TGTGCCAGCAGCTGGGTCCCCGGGACTCACTCTGGAAACACCATATATTTT. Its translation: CASSWVPGTHSGNTIYF.